Following are 30 T cell receptor beta chains from one sample sequenced in a study of chemoradiotherapy in HPV16-positive cancers. Some clones are missing from TCRdb's copy, which holds only in-frame ones; the method was immunoSEQ multiplex PCR. The table has roughly 7,300 clones, 75% to 85% seen once. This specimen was collected from a patient who underwent chemoradiotherapy. All receptors come from a human donor with HPV-associated anogenital cancer.

V and J are TRBV7-9 and TRBJ2-6; no clear D gene. The CDR3 runs 16 residues. Germline CDR1 is SEHNR and CDR2 is FQNEAQ (reference sequence). V lost 1 base and J 0 bases, leaving 7 bases between the germline ends. CDR3 residues: CASSLGKGSGANVLTF. The CDR3 DNA follows: TGTGCCAGCAGCTTAGGGAAGGGCTCTGGGGCCAACGTCCTGACTTTC.

This chain connects TRBV5-6 to TRBJ1-1, with D unresolved. V was cut by 4 bases and J by 5 bases, with 15 bases left in between. The CDR3 length is 14 residues. CDR1 is SGHDT and CDR2 is YYEEEE in the germline V gene. For the CDR3, the DNA is TGTGCCAGCAGCGCCGGCGGGTTGTGGACTGAAGCTTTCTTT. Translating gives CASSAGGLWTEAFF.

This sequence joins TRBV7-9 and TRBJ2-1; no reliable D call. Germline CDR1 SEHNR, CDR2 FQNEAQ (reference sequence). CDR3 length: 16 amino acids. V lost 2 bases, J lost 0 bases, and 11 bases lay in between. The CDR3 region is CASSLRDFSSYNEQFF. The CDR3 nucleotides are TGTGCCAGCAGCTTACGAGACTTCAGCTCCTACAATGAGCAGTTCTTC.

The chain links TRBV27 to TRBJ1-5; D is uncertain. The germline V and J ends were trimmed by 2 bases and 6 bases, with 8 bases remaining between them. Looked up from germline, CDR1 is MNHEY and CDR2 is SMNVEV (reference sequence). The CDR3 is made up of 13 amino acids. The chain's CDR3 is CASSLEPGQPQHF. As DNA, the CDR3 is TGTGCCAGCAGTTTAGAACCGGGTCAGCCCCAGCATTTT.

The V and J genes are TRBV7-9 and TRBJ1-6; 7 bases are a match to TRBD1. V dropped 4 bases and J dropped 6; count of bases not matched to a gene: 6. The germline gives CDR1 SEHNR, CDR2 FQNEAQ (reference sequence). CDR3 length: 15 residues. The CDR3 DNA reads TGTGCCAGCAGCTCATCGACAGGGATTAATTCACCCCTCCACTTT. This gives the protein CASSSSTGINSPLHF.

This CDR3 is CASSVGRNTDTQYF. CDR3 sequence (DNA): TGTGCCAGCAGCGTTGGACGTAACACAGATACGCAGTATTTT. The rearrangement joins TRBV11-2 to TRBJ2-3; the D is unclear. The CDR3 is made up of 14 amino acids. Germline V gene data show CDR1 as SGHAT and CDR2 as FQNNGV. V shed 5 bases and J shed 2 bases, with 11 bases lying between them. Filled out from reference TRBV11-2 and TRBJ2-3, the complete variable domain reads EAGVAQSPRYKIIEKRQSVAFWCNPISGHATLYWYQQILGQGPKLLIQFQNNGVVDDSQLPKDRFSAERLKGVDSTLKIQPAKLEDSAVYLCASSVGRNTDTQYFGPGTRLTVL.

The V gene is TRBV9, the J gene TRBJ1-1; D ambiguous. In germline, CDR1 is SGDLS, CDR2 YYNGEE. V lost 0 bases, J lost 0 bases, and 6 bases lay in between. The CDR3 extends over 14 amino acids. The CDR3 loop is CASSVDSMNTEAFF. The CDR3 DNA is TGTGCCAGCAGCGTAGACAGCATGAACACTGAAGCTTTCTTT. Drawing the rest from reference TRBV9 and TRBJ1-1, the complete variable domain is DSGVTQTPKHLITATGQRVTLRCSPRSGDLSVYWYQQSLDQGLQFLIQYYNGEERAKGNILERFSAQQFPDLHSELNLSSLELGDSALYFCASSVDSMNTEAFFGQGTRLTVV.

The rearrangement links TRBV19 to TRBJ1-4; D call uncertain. The V end was cut by 7 bases, the J end by 2 bases, with 11 bases between. CDR3 size: 14 residues. Germline CDR1 and CDR2: LNHDA and SQIVND (reference sequence). The CDR3 region has the DNA TGTGCCAGTACCCAAATGGCCACTAATGAAAAACTGTTTTTT. Translating gives CASTQMATNEKLFF. Full variable domain (remainder filled in from reference TRBV19 and TRBJ1-4): DGGITQSPKYLFRKEGQNVTLSCEQNLNHDAMYWYRQDPGQGLRLIYYSQIVNDFQKGDIAEGYSVSREKKESFPLTVTSAQKNPTAFYLCASTQMATNEKLFFGSGTQLSVL.

This chain joins TRBV19 and TRBJ1-4; D ambiguous. Germline V gene lookup returns CDR1 LNHDA and CDR2 SQIVND (reference sequence). V shed 6 bases and J shed 2 bases, with 13 bases lying between them. This CDR3 is 15 amino acids long. In DNA form, the CDR3 reads TGTGCCAGTAGGACGAGGGTTGGTACTAATGAAAAACTGTTTTTT. This sequence encodes CASRTRVGTNEKLFF. Combining the CDR3 with reference TRBV19 and TRBJ1-4 gives the whole variable domain DGGITQSPKYLFRKEGQNVTLSCEQNLNHDAMYWYRQDPGQGLRLIYYSQIVNDFQKGDIAEGYSVSREKKESFPLTVTSAQKNPTAFYLCASRTRVGTNEKLFFGSGTQLSVL.

V is TRBV5-4 and J is TRBJ1-1, with unresolved D. The CDR3 is made up of 12 amino acids. V lost 5 bases and J 0 bases, leaving 5 bases between the germline ends. CDR1 and CDR2 from the germline V gene are SGHNT and YYREEE (reference sequence). The CDR3 coding sequence is TGTGCCAGCAGAGGATTGAACACTGAAGCTTTCTTT. It is translated as CASRGLNTEAFF. Full variable domain (remainder filled in from reference TRBV5-4 and TRBJ1-1): ETGVTQSPTHLIKTRGQQVTLRCSSQSGHNTVSWYQQALGQGPQFIFQYYREEENGRGNFPPRFSGLQFPNYSSELNVNALELDDSALYLCASRGLNTEAFFGQGTRLTVV.

The V gene is TRBV5-1, the J gene TRBJ1-4, with a weak D call TRBD1 (5 bases). Germline CDR1 reads SGHRS; CDR2 reads YFSETQ. V lost 0 bases and J lost 8, with 14 bases in between. This CDR3 is 15 amino acids long. The chain's CDR3 is CASSLGAAGREKLFF. CDR3 DNA sequence: TGCGCCAGCAGCTTGGGGGCTGCAGGGAGGGAAAAACTGTTTTTT. The complete variable domain, with remaining parts taken from reference TRBV5-1 and TRBJ1-4, reads KAGVTQTPRYLIKTRGQQVTLSCSPISGHRSVSWYQQTPGQGLQFLFEYFSETQRNKGNFPGRFSGRQFSNSRSEMNVSTLELGDSALYLCASSLGAAGREKLFFGSGTQLSVL.

This clone was observed a few times. The chain employs TRBV7-9 and TRBJ1-4; 8 bases agree with TRBD1. The germline gives CDR1 SEHNR, CDR2 FQNEAQ (reference sequence). V trimming: 5 bases; J trimming: 12 bases; junction bases outside the gene matches: 8. This CDR3 contains 13 residues. CDR3 residues: CASSLGQGDELFF. The CDR3 nucleotides are TGTGCCAGCAGCCTTGGACAGGGAGATGAACTGTTTTTT.

The V call is TRBV5-6, the J call TRBJ1-6; 7 bases map to TRBD1. CDR3 length: 14 amino acids. The germline CDR1 and CDR2 sequences are SGHDT and YYEEEE. After removal of 0 bases from V and 8 bases from J, the junction contained 2 bases not matched to a gene. CDR3 nucleotide sequence: TGTGCCAGCAGCTTGGACAGGGGAGATTCACCCCTCCACTTT. This sequence encodes CASSLDRGDSPLHF.

The chain is built from TRBV29-1 and TRBJ2-3; D uncertain. V lost 1 base and J lost 2, with 7 bases in between. Germline CDR1 SQVTM, CDR2 ANQGSEA. CDR3 size: 13 residues. For the CDR3, the DNA is TGCAGCGTTGAAGGTACCGACACAGATACGCAGTATTTT. Encoded protein: CSVEGTDTDTQYF.

The rearrangement links TRBV6-6 to TRBJ2-1; D is undetermined. Deletions cut 6 bases from V and 14 bases from J, with 14 bases between. The CDR3 loop spans 11 amino acids. CDR1 is MNHNY, CDR2 SVGAGI, per germline (reference sequence). CDR3 DNA: TGTGCCAGCAGGTATACTGCGTCGGAGTTCTTC. It is translated as CASRYTASEFF.

The count of this clone is one. V and J are TRBV28 and TRBJ1-3, with 8 bases identical to TRBD1. CDR1 and CDR2 (germline): MDHEN, SYDVKM. The J segment lost 4 bases and the V segment lost 2 bases, leaving 7 bases of the junction unmatched. This CDR3 has 16 residues. The CDR3 spells CASSLPRGPQGNTIYF. DNA for the CDR3: TGTGCCAGCAGTTTACCCAGGGGGCCTCAGGGAAACACCATATATTTT.

This chain joins TRBV7-9 and TRBJ2-5; possibly TRBD1 for D (6 bases). The V gene's germline CDR1 is SEHNR and CDR2 FQNEAQ (reference sequence). This CDR3 spans 14 amino acids. With 5 bases removed from V and 3 bases from J, the gap between germline ends came to 13 bases. Here the CDR3 DNA reads TGTGCCAGCAGCACCACGGGACAAGAAGAGACCCAGTACTTC. Translated, it gives CASSTTGQEETQYF.

The chain links TRBV5-5 to TRBJ2-7; possible D gene TRBD2, 7 bases. V was cut by 3 bases and J by 3 bases, with 16 bases left in between. This CDR3 contains 15 residues. CDR1 is SGHKS and CDR2 is YYEKEE in the germline V gene (reference sequence). The CDR3 DNA reads as TGTGCCAGCAGCTCCGAGGGGGGGAGCTTCTACGAGCAGTACTTC. It translates to CASSSEGGSFYEQYF.

V and J are TRBV9 and TRBJ2-4; D is undetermined. The germline V gene has CDR1 SGDLS and CDR2 YYNGEE. This CDR3 has 13 residues. V lost 4 bases and J 9 bases, leaving 14 bases between the germline ends. As DNA, the CDR3 is TGTGCCAGCAGCTCCTTTCTGGACGGCATTCAGTACTTC. Translating it yields CASSSFLDGIQYF.

This clone was recorded once. This chain uses TRBV19 with TRBJ1-2; tentative D call: TRBD1 (5 bases). The CDR3 has 15 residues. Per germline, CDR1 LNHDA and CDR2 SQIVND (reference sequence). The germline V and J ends were trimmed by 3 bases and 13 bases, with 24 bases remaining between them. CDR3 protein: CASSMGGDLQADSTF. The CDR3 nucleotides are TGTGCCAGTAGTATGGGTGGGGACCTCCAGGCTGATTCCACCTTC. The variable domain in full, completed from reference TRBV19 and TRBJ1-2, reads DGGITQSPKYLFRKEGQNVTLSCEQNLNHDAMYWYRQDPGQGLRLIYYSQIVNDFQKGDIAEGYSVSREKKESFPLTVTSAQKNPTAFYLCASSMGGDLQADSTFGSGTRLTVV.

This clone was observed once. The gene calls are TRBV7-9 and TRBJ1-2; no firm D call. The ends were cut back, 9 bases at V and 2 bases at J, with 16 bases in the middle. This CDR3 has 14 residues. Per the germline V gene, CDR1 is SEHNR and CDR2 is FQNEAQ (reference sequence). The CDR3 spells CARDPLGANYGYTF. CDR3 coding DNA: TGTGCCAGAGACCCGCTGGGTGCCAACTATGGCTACACCTTC.

This chain joins TRBV5-1 and TRBJ2-2, with TRBD2 identical over 10 bases. Germline lookup yields CDR1 SGHRS and CDR2 YFSETQ. Unmatched junction bases numbered 2, after V lost 0 bases and J lost 3 bases. This CDR3 spans 16 amino acids. CDR3 region: CASSLEGTSDTGELFF. CDR3 coding DNA: TGCGCCAGCAGCTTGGAAGGGACTAGCGACACCGGGGAGCTGTTTTTT.

V usage is TRBV28 and J usage is TRBJ1-2; the D gene is possibly TRBD1 (6 bases). This CDR3 has 15 amino acids. Trimming removed 5 bases from V and 0 bases from J, with 13 bases in between. CDR1 is MDHEN and CDR2 is SYDVKM in the germline V gene. DNA of the CDR3: TGTGCCAGCAGTGTACCACAGGGACCTAACTATGGCTACACCTTC. It translates to CASSVPQGPNYGYTF.

The CDR3 DNA is TGCGCCAGCAGAATAGGGACCGTGAACACTGAAGCTTTCTTT. Protein sequence: CASRIGTVNTEAFF. This chain uses TRBV5-1 with TRBJ1-1; perhaps TRBD1 as D (5 bases). This CDR3 contains 14 residues. Trimming stripped 5 bases from V and 0 bases from J, with 11 bases between. CDR1 SGHRS and CDR2 YFSETQ come from the germline V gene.

This clone was found a few times. The rearrangement uses TRBV7-9 and TRBJ1-1; D is ambiguous. CDR1 is SEHNR and CDR2 is FQNEAQ in the germline V gene (reference sequence). The CDR3 runs 13 residues. V shed 5 bases and J shed 0 bases, with 7 bases lying between them. CDR3 DNA: TGTGCCAGCAGCCGCGGGGTGAACACTGAAGCTTTCTTT. As protein: CASSRGVNTEAFF.

This sequence joins TRBV28 and TRBJ1-1; D is undetermined. Trimming took 3 bases from V and 11 from J, leaving 13 bases between them. The germline gives CDR1 MDHEN, CDR2 SYDVKM. The CDR3 spans 12 residues. As DNA, the CDR3 is TGTGCCAGCAGTTTGCCGGGGAGTAGGGCTTTCTTT. It codes for CASSLPGSRAFF.

J is TRBJ2-7 and V is TRBV5-1, with 7 positions matching TRBD1. Unmatched junction bases numbered 9, after V lost 6 bases and J lost 3 bases. This CDR3 has 14 amino acids. In germline, CDR1 is SGHRS, CDR2 YFSETQ. The DNA for the CDR3 is TGCGCCAGCACCTCGAGACAGGGTGACTACGAGCAGTACTTC. Its translation is CASTSRQGDYEQYF.

The chain's CDR3 is CASSIDNLIANTEAFF. In DNA, the CDR3 is TGTGCCAGCAGCATCGACAACCTTATCGCGAACACTGAAGCTTTCTTT. The rearrangement joins TRBV2 to TRBJ1-1, with D unclear. This CDR3 is 16 amino acids long. The germline gives CDR1 SNHLY, CDR2 FYNNEI. V was shortened by 6 bases and J by 1 base, with 18 bases between the two germline ends.

The V and J genes are TRBV5-1 and TRBJ2-7; 7 bases map to TRBD1. This CDR3 region has 14 residues. Germline CDR1 SGHRS, CDR2 YFSETQ. Losses at the gene ends were 2 bases for V and 4 bases for J; bases not matched to a gene: 6. CDR3: CASSLGGSRYEQYF. CDR3 bases: TGCGCCAGCAGCTTAGGGGGCTCGAGGTACGAGCAGTACTTC.

The V and J genes are TRBV4-2 and TRBJ1-5; D call uncertain. The V and J ends lost 1 base and 3 bases respectively, with 7 bases between them. This CDR3 is 14 amino acids long. The germline CDR1 and CDR2 sequences are LGHNA and YNFKEQ. The CDR3 sequence: CASSQGQINQPQHF. The CDR3 bases are TGTGCCAGCAGCCAAGGTCAGATCAATCAGCCCCAGCATTTT.